This T cell receptor (beta chain) derives from a study of T cell responses to AZD1222 COVID-19 vaccine. As to this clone: Its antigen remains unknown.

Produced via immunoSEQ multiplex PCR; TCRdb's table is partial and in-frame only. This table holds about 88,000 clones, 90% found once. The germline V gene encodes CDR1 LNHDA and CDR2 SQIVND (reference sequence). The CDR3 contains 17 residues. V lost 3 bases and J 0 bases, leaving 15 bases between the germline ends. General study findings and limits: The CD4 TCRs associated with vaccination extended across spike and predominated at 160-218 and 743-854. Donors skewed white British and female; clonal diversity was possibly underestimated. Variant regions that are unmutated are reportedly the target of nearly half of spike-specific TCRs. Baseline seropositivity characterized only a handful of AZD1222 recipients.

The source was peripheral blood, collected 28 days after the second AZD1222 dose. The rearrangement uses TRBV19 and TRBJ1-3, with D maybe TRBD1 (5 bases). This TCR derives from an adult who received the AZD1222 COVID-19 vaccine. CDR3 DNA sequence: TGTGCCAGTAGTATTCGGCAGGGTGCCCGCTCTGGAAACACCATATATTTT. The encoded protein is CASSIRQGARSGNTIYF.